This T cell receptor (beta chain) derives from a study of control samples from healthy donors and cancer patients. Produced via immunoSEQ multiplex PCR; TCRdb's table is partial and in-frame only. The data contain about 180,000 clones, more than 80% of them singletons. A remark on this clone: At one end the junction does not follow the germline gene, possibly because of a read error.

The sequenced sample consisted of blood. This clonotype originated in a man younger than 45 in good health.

CDR3: CARGLDGGRGGGSYNEQFF. CDR3 bases: TGTGCTAGGGGTTTGGACGGGGGGCGGGGGGGCGGTTCCTACAATGAGCAGTTCTTC. The chain joins TRBV12-5 to TRBJ2-1, with 9 nucleotides matching TRBD2. CDR1 LGHNT and CDR2 FRNRAP come from the germline V gene. The CDR3 spans 19 residues.